A single TCR beta chain is shown here with its context. What this receptor recognizes is not known. No qualities accompany the bases; no much larger clone lies one base away. The entire amount of isolated RNA was reverse transcribed using the High Capacity cDNA Reverse Transcription Kit, so the sequenced TCRB transcripts were expressed ones. Deep immunoSEQ sequencing was applied to naive, central memory and regulatory T cell samples, giving an average of around 3.8 million total reads per sample. Sorted cells were lysed in RLT buffer, and RNA was extracted using DNase-treated RNeasy Micro or Mini kits according to cell number. To prevent cross-contamination, every cell subset was processed on its own, while patient and healthy donor samples were processed together. The immunoSEQ multiplex PCR was used to amplify TCRB sequences from cDNA, yielding 87-bp fragments that span the CDR3 region. Sequencing of the amplicons was performed on the Illumina HiSeq platform. The published analysis was carried out like this. PCR bias was corrected computationally using synthetic template baselines, and reads within Hamming distance 2 were collapsed, with unmergeable singletons discarded. Reads were aligned to IMGT to assign V, D and J genes, CDR3 length, and insertions or deletions at six rearrangement sites. Within each subset, clonotype counts were normalized to sorted cell number, and only after that were true diversity and Gini coefficients computed with the tcR R package. The overlap coefficient, calculated on TCRB nucleotide sequences, was used to quantify repertoire sharing. As a proxy for the pre-selection repertoire, out-of-frame TCRB sequences from naive cells were analyzed. Entries here come from immuneACCESS through TCRdb and include only in-frame sequences with V and J called. Some clones fail to appear in such tables; in the studies checked, an unresolved V gene covers under half of the shortfall, and the cause of the remainder is unknown. V and J calls and clone size are those listed in that table; D and trimming were worked out from the DNA. This sample is represented by about 360,000 clones; 10% to 15% of them were singletons. The ten largest clones capture approximately 0.015% of the sample.

Each donor gave one peripheral blood draw, about 110 mL on average, collected into heparinised tubes. A BD FACSAria II and a panel including CD45RO, CCR7, CD25, CD127, CD95 and CD27 were used to sort naive, central memory, regulatory and stem cell-like memory CD4+ T cells. Purity was above 98% for every sorted population. PBMCs were isolated right away by Lymphoprep density gradient centrifugation and were stained directly, without culture. Samples were stained and sorted in pairs, with one healthy donor and one patient per experiment, so that batch effects were minimized. The germline V gene encodes CDR1 SGHDT and CDR2 YYEEEE. Trimming costs V 4 bases and J 8 bases, and their ends lie 21 bases apart. CDR3 length: 15 amino acids, cysteine to phenylalanine. The sequence is cut down to CDR3 DNA, 45 bases in frame from base 1. The sample comes from a study of beta chain features in type 1 diabetes (dated by TCRdb to the late 2010s). Background for the entire study: Mean age, gender distribution, total cell number and subset yield did not differ between patients and healthy donors. In the study, recently diagnosed type 1 diabetes patients and matched healthy donors were compared on the TCRB repertoires of their sorted circulating CD4+ T cell subsets. A total of roughly 100,000,000 sorted cells were examined across all samples, and the number of cells per subset was strongly correlated with RNA yield. Naive and central memory subsets were obtained from all 30 or so donors, but regulatory and stem cell-like memory subsets were isolated from only 8 patients and roughly 8 healthy donors. General study outcomes and caveats: Only small numbers of individuals were included in the HLA sub-analyses, which left unresolved whether HLA type had any influence on TCRB rearrangement. PCR might favor shorter templates, but patient and control samples were amplified and corrected together, so any skew would affect both groups equally. Patients with type 1 diabetes made fewer insertions and deleted more nucleotides at VDJ recombination sites, implying thymic rearrangement abnormalities. Type 1 diabetes patients showed a moderate but significant shortening of TCRB CDR3 length in all four CD4+ subsets. The naive, central memory and regulatory TCRB repertoires appeared to resemble one another more closely among patients than among healthy donors. Because cDNA was sequenced instead of genomic DNA, highly expressing activated cells could be over-represented, though the groups showed no difference in activation or CD3 levels.

The receptor was isolated from a man between 18 and 35 years old in good health. Rearrangement joined TRBV5-6 to TRBJ1-1; 6 matching bases give a weak D call of TRBD1. Material for sequencing was naive CD4+ T cells from blood. Explained via the paper, the cell subset or site label denotes: true naive CD4+ T cells. CDR3 protein: CASSEIPKRTAEAFF. The sequenced DNA is TGTGCCAGCAGCGAGATCCCTAAGAGGACAGCCGAAGCTTTCTTT.